This record concerns one T cell receptor (beta chain) sequence. Its antigen remains unknown. Other DNA sequences from this sample encode an identical CDR3 as well. The protocol was immunoSEQ multiplex PCR, while the TCRdb copy is restricted to in-frame clones and leaves out a portion. The sample lists roughly 250,000 clones; about three quarters were seen once. The sample is drawn from a study of cytotoxic CD8 clonotypes in ibrutinib-treated CLL. Whole-study context: The patients, about ten relapsed/refractory and approximately 16 treatment-naive, included about 18 who were IGHV unmutated. Sample averages reached 255,043 productive templates and tens of thousands of productive rearrangements.

Study conclusions and caveats: Clonality was higher at ibrutinib response and returned toward baseline at progression.

This CDR3 is 15 amino acids long. CDR1 is SGHRS and CDR2 is YFSETQ in the germline V gene. Trimming removed 3 bases from V and 0 bases from J, with 11 bases in between. The TCR comes from a human donor with chronic lymphocytic leukemia. The chain is built from TRBV5-1 and TRBJ2-3, with a tentative D call TRBD2 (6 bases). The material was PBMCs, obtained after 24 months of ibrutinib treatment. The CDR3 is CASSSGGASTDTQYF. The CDR3 bases are TGCGCCAGCAGCTCCGGGGGTGCTAGCACAGATACGCAGTATTTT.